These T cell receptor beta chains were read from a single sample in a study of CD8 T cells in ankylosing spondylitis. One entry per CDR3 protein, called by TCRdb with MiXCR from the 5' RACE reads. The sample lists around 210,000 distinct CDR3 sequences; less than 9.5% were seen once. The sample comprised blood, either unsorted or a sorted T cell fraction (not recorded which). The receptors here all came from a female donor with ankylosing spondylitis or in good health (not recorded which). The CDR3 runs from the conserved cysteine through the conserved F or W. A D gene is named only where the DNA matches it firmly. The size of a clone is reported for some rows only, either as once, few or many, or as a class for expanded clones.

j_call clone_size d_call v_call cdr3_length cdr3_nt cdr3_aa
TRBJ2-2 . . TRBV7-9 13 TGTGCCAGCAGCTTAACAGTGACCGGGGAGCTGTTTTTT CASSLTVTGELFF
TRBJ2-3 . . TRBV12-3/TRBV12-4 14 TGTGCCAGCAGCCTTAGCGGAAGCACAGATACGCAGTATTTT CASSLSGSTDTQYF
TRBJ2-6 . . TRBV11-2 14 TGTGTCAGCAGCTCCACGGGTGGGGCCAACGTACTGACTTTC CVSSSTGGANVLTF
TRBJ1-6 many . TRBV10-3 13 TGTGCCATCAGTGAGTCCTTTAGTTCACCCCTCCACTTT CAISESFSSPLHF
TRBJ1-1 many . TRBV9 15 TGTGCCAGCAGCGTAGCGATTGATTATGACACTGAAGCTTTCTTT CASSVAIDYDTEAFF
TRBJ2-7 many TRBD2 TRBV20-1 13 TGCAGTGCCCAGACTAGCATCGCCTACGAGCAGTACTTC CSAQTSIAYEQYF
TRBJ1-5 many . TRBV12-3/TRBV12-4 14 TGTGCCAGCATCCCGGACGGGTCCAATCAGCCCCAGCATTTT CASIPDGSNQPQHF
TRBJ1-3 . . TRBV4-3 14 TGCGCCAGCAGCCAAGACAGGGCTGGAAACACCATATATTTT CASSQDRAGNTIYF
TRBJ2-6 . . TRBV7-2 15 TGTGCCAGCAGCTTAGCCCTCTCTGGGGCCAACGTCCTGACTTTC CASSLALSGANVLTF
TRBJ2-7 few TRBD1 TRBV6-2/TRBV6-3 15 TGTGCCAGCAGGCCGGGGGGACAGGGGACCTACGAGCAGTACTTC CASRPGGQGTYEQYF
TRBJ2-1 few . TRBV7-2 14 TGTGCCAGCAGCTACAACAGGGTTCACAATGAGCAGTTCTTC CASSYNRVHNEQFF
TRBJ2-1 many . TRBV11-2 13 TGTGCCAGCAGCACATACAGGGACAATGAGCAGTTCTTC CASSTYRDNEQFF
TRBJ2-2 many . TRBV20-1 16 TGCAGTGCTAGAGAGCTCGGGCGGGAAATCACCGGGGAGCTGTTTTTT CSARELGREITGELFF
TRBJ1-6 many . TRBV12-3/TRBV12-4 9 TGTGCGGTCGGATCACCCCTCCACTTT CAVGSPLHF
TRBJ2-7 . . TRBV23-1 14 TGCGCCCGCAGTCCGCACCAGGAAGCGTACGAGCAGTACTTC CARSPHQEAYEQYF
TRBJ1-6 many . TRBV6-5 11 TGTGCCAGCAGCTCCGGGTCGCCCCTCCACTTT CASSSGSPLHF
TRBJ2-1 many . TRBV11-2 15 TGTGCCAGCAGCTCCAGACTAGTCGCCTACAATGAGCAGTTCTTC CASSSRLVAYNEQFF
TRBJ2-2 few . TRBV20-1 14 TGCAGTCCTTACCGGACAGTGAACACCGGGGAGCTGTTTTTT CSPYRTVNTGELFF
TRBJ2-7 many TRBD2 TRBV6-1 16 TGTGCCAGCAGGGTCTCCGGGACTAGCGGGAGAAGCGAGCAGTACTTC CASRVSGTSGRSEQYF
TRBJ2-5 . TRBD2 TRBV4-1 19 TGCGCCAGCAGCCAAGATTCGGATATAGCTAGCGGGAGACAGGGGACCCAGTACTTC CASSQDSDIASGRQGTQYF
TRBJ2-1 . . TRBV7-9 14 TGTGCCAGCAGCTTATCAGGGGCCCCGTATGAGCAGTTCTTC CASSLSGAPYEQFF
TRBJ1-1 . . TRBV28 16 TGTGCCAGCAGTTTATCGGACATCTACATGAACACTGAAGCTTTCTTT CASSLSDIYMNTEAFF
TRBJ2-3 many TRBD2 TRBV30 13 TGTGCCAGGGGAGCGGGGGGCACAGATACGCAGTATTTT CARGAGGTDTQYF
TRBJ2-5 once TRBD2 TRBV11-2 18 TGTGCCAGCAGCTCACGGCGAGGGAGGATAGCGGGAGTAGAGACCCAGTACTTC CASSSRRGRIAGVETQYF
TRBJ2-7 many . TRBV9 13 TGTGCCAGCAGCGCCGACAGTACCTACGAGCAGTACTTC CASSADSTYEQYF
TRBJ1-1 many TRBD1 TRBV6-1 13 TGTGCCAGCACCAGGGACAGCCGCACTGAAGCTTTCTTT CASTRDSRTEAFF
TRBJ2-1 many TRBD1 TRBV20-1 13 TGCAGTCCCCGGGGACAGGGCTACAATGAGCAGTTCTTC CSPRGQGYNEQFF
TRBJ1-4 many . TRBV12-3/TRBV12-4 14 TGTGCCAACAGCCCCGGGATGGGCAATGAAAAACTGTTTTTT CANSPGMGNEKLFF
TRBJ2-1 many . TRBV4-3 15 TGCGCCAGCAGCCAAGAGGTCCAGGGCTACAATGAGCAGTTCTTC CASSQEVQGYNEQFF
TRBJ2-6 . . TRBV7-2 17 TGTGCCAGCAGCCTAGCCCCCGGCTCCTGGGGGGCCAACGTCCTGACTTTC CASSLAPGSWGANVLTF
TRBJ2-7 many TRBD1 TRBV20-1 18 TGCAGTGCTAGCGTTAAGTTACCGGGACAGGGGGCCGGGGTGGAGCAGTACTTC CSASVKLPGQGAGVEQYF
TRBJ2-3 many . TRBV20-1 13 TGCAGTGGGGCCAGCCAGGGAACAGATACGCAGTATTTT CSGASQGTDTQYF
TRBJ2-7 many . TRBV12-3/TRBV12-4 14 TGTGCCAGCAGTTCCTCCCGGAGCTCCTACGAGCAGTACTTC CASSSSRSSYEQYF
TRBJ2-7 many . TRBV12-3/TRBV12-4 14 TGTGCCAGCAGGCCACAGGGCAGCCCCTACGAGCAGTACTTC CASRPQGSPYEQYF
TRBJ2-3 many . TRBV10-3 14 TGTGCCATCAGGGCAGCCGGGGGCGGCGATACGCAGTATTTT CAIRAAGGGDTQYF
TRBJ1-2 many TRBD1 TRBV20-1 13 TGCAGTGCAATACTACAGGGGGCACGGGGCTACACCTTC CSAILQGARGYTF
TRBJ2-1 few . TRBV7-2 13 TGTGCCAGCAGCGACACGACGAGGTATGAGCAGTTCTTC CASSDTTRYEQFF
TRBJ2-6 many . TRBV7-6 19 TGTGCCAGCAACCCATCGCGGGTCAGGCGAAGCTCTGGGGCCAACGTCCTGACTTTC CASNPSRVRRSSGANVLTF
TRBJ2-1 few . TRBV7-8 12 TGTGCCAGCCTTGGATTCGGAAATGAGCAGTTCTTC CASLGFGNEQFF
TRBJ1-1 many . TRBV29-1 13 TGCAGCGTTGGTAATCCGGGGGCCACTGAAGCTTTCTTT CSVGNPGATEAFF
TRBJ2-1 . . TRBV6-2/TRBV6-3 17 TGTGCCAGCAGTTACTCCCACCTAGCGTCCTCCTACAATGAGCAGTTCTTC CASSYSHLASSYNEQFF
TRBJ2-7 . TRBD2 TRBV3-1 18 TGTGCCTGCTGCTCGGACCGGGGCGGGAGGACCAATAGCTACGAGCAGTACTTC CACCSDRGGRTNSYEQYF
TRBJ2-3 few TRBD1 TRBV7-9 13 TGTGCCAGCAGCTCGACAGGGGGAGATACGCAGTATTTT CASSSTGGDTQYF
TRBJ2-5 many . TRBV14 13 TGTGCCAGCAGCGTCGATCTTCAAGAGACCCAGTACTTC CASSVDLQETQYF